The source of this T cell receptor (beta chain) is a study of early T cells in non-severe SARS-CoV-2 infection. In the study overall: Investigators sequenced bulk RNA drawn from unsorted whole blood, and chains remained unpaired.

Researchers tagged individual cDNA molecules with unique molecular identifiers. One entry per CDR3 protein results from TCRdb running MiXCR on the 5' RACE reads. The repertoire has fewer than 120,000 distinct CDR3 sequences, roughly 12% of them found once; the top ten carry 3.5% to 4%. This CDR3 is built from 14 residues. Trimming left V 6 bases short and J 2 bases short, with 14 bases between. Germline CDR1 reads SEHNR; CDR2 reads FQNEAQ (reference sequence). Study-level points and caveats: The VDJdb matching leaned toward anti-spike CD8 responses and overlooked private and CD4 specificities.

The table lists this clonotype with many counts. The antigen is undetermined. The V gene is TRBV7-9, the J gene TRBJ2-7, with D hard to call. The TCR originated in an adult who was a healthcare worker with PCR-confirmed SARS-CoV-2 infection or an uninfected control (not recorded which). The sequencing here drew on whole blood, taken at baseline. The CDR3 DNA reads TGTGCCAGCAGAATAAACACTGGTCCCTACGAGCAGTACTTC. Translating gives CASRINTGPYEQYF.